This is a list of T cell receptor beta chains from one sample in a study of CD8+ T cells in alopecia areata. The table came from immunoSEQ multiplex PCR; TCRdb's copy has only in-frame clones and leaves some out. Of about 110,000 clones listed, 45% to 70% are singletons. Material for sequencing was CD8+ T cells sorted from blood. The receptors shown here come from a human donor in good health. The CDR3 runs from the conserved cysteine through the conserved F or W. A D gene is named only where the DNA matches it firmly. Some rows have no size entry. The others give once, few or many, or a class for an expanded clone.

D gene	V gene	clone size	CDR3 length	J gene	CDR3 DNA	CDR3 protein
NA	TRBV29-1	NA	14	TRBJ2-3	TGCAGCGTTGCGGGGGGCTTGGGCACAGATACGCAGTATTTT	CSVAGGLGTDTQYF
TRBD1	TRBV29-1	few	13	TRBJ1-4	TGCAGCGTTGTGACAGGGTCAGATGAAAAACTGTTTTTT	CSVVTGSDEKLFF
NA	TRBV6-6	NA	11	TRBJ2-3	TGTGCCACCCGGGGCACAGATACGCAGTATTTT	CATRGTDTQYF
NA	TRBV30	NA	13	TRBJ1-5	TGTGCCTGGAGCGCCAATAGCAATCAGCCCCAGCATTTT	CAWSANSNQPQHF
NA	TRBV5-6	NA	16	TRBJ2-1	TGTGCCAGCAGCTTGGGACGACCACAGGGTTACAATGAGCAGTTCTTC	CASSLGRPQGYNEQFF
NA	TRBV11-2	NA	15	TRBJ1-5	TGTGCCAGCAGCTTAGGGTCGGAGAGCAATCAGCCCCAGCATTTT	CASSLGSESNQPQHF
NA	TRBV2	few	11	TRBJ1-1	TGTGCCAGCTTTTCGTACACTGAAGCTTTCTTT	CASFSYTEAFF
NA	TRBV5-6	NA	14	TRBJ1-1	TGTGCCAGCAGCTTGGAACGGGGAAACACTGAAGCTTTCTTT	CASSLERGNTEAFF
NA	TRBV5-6	few	13	TRBJ2-2	TGTGCCAGCAGCTTACGGAACACCGGGGAGCTGTTTTTT	CASSLRNTGELFF
NA	TRBV5-6	NA	16	TRBJ2-3	TGTGCCAGCAAATTCGGAATTGGGGGTGGCACAGATACGCAGTATTTT	CASKFGIGGGTDTQYF
TRBD1	TRBV2	NA	20	TRBJ2-1	TGTGCCAGCAGCGAAGGGGTGGGGACAGGTCCTACTAGCTCCTACAATGAGCAGTTCTTC	CASSEGVGTGPTSSYNEQFF
TRBD1	TRBV25-1	NA	16	TRBJ2-1	TGTGCCAGCAGTGAAGCCCCCCGGGACAGGGACGGTGAGCAGTTCTTC	CASSEAPRDRDGEQFF
NA	TRBV13	NA	15	TRBJ1-6	TGTGCCAGCAGCTTCTTAGGGGACTATAATTCACCCCTCCACTTT	CASSFLGDYNSPLHF
NA	TRBV7-8	NA	16	TRBJ2-5	TGTGCCAGCAGCCTACGGGAATCGGGGGACGGGGAGACCCAGTACTTC	CASSLRESGDGETQYF
NA	TRBV7-9	NA	16	TRBJ2-5	TGTGCCAGCAGCTTACGAACAAAGGGTGGACAAGAGACCCAGTACTTC	CASSLRTKGGQETQYF
TRBD2	TRBV28	NA	17	TRBJ2-7	TGTGCCAGCAGTTTAACGGTCTGGGAGCGGGGCCGCTACGAGCAGTACTTC	CASSLTVWERGRYEQYF
NA	TRBV15	NA	14	TRBJ2-3	TGTGCCACCAGCAGAGAGGCAGACACAGATACGCAGTATTTT	CATSREADTDTQYF
NA	TRBV28	few	14	TRBJ2-7	TGTGCCAGCAGTTTCACCGGGCTCCCCTACGAGCAGTACTTC	CASSFTGLPYEQYF
NA	TRBV7-9	NA	15	TRBJ2-3	TGTGCCAGCAGCTTATTTAGGTCCCGAGCAGATACGCAGTATTTT	CASSLFRSRADTQYF
TRBD1	TRBV7-2	NA	16	TRBJ1-2	TGTGCCGGGGAGTCCACGACAGGGGACGTCCTGAGGGGCTACACCTTC	CAGESTTGDVLRGYTF
NA	TRBV7-9	few	13	TRBJ2-5	TGTGCCAGCAGCTCTGGGGCGGATCGGACCCAGTACTTC	CASSSGADRTQYF
TRBD1	TRBV25-1	NA	18	TRBJ1-1	TGTGCCAGCAGTGAATGGTGGGTGACAGGGGTCCCGGGGACTGAAGCTTTCTTT	CASSEWWVTGVPGTEAFF
NA	TRBV15	NA	13	TRBJ2-3	TGTGCCACCAGCAGAACTAGCACAGATACGCAGTATTTT	CATSRTSTDTQYF
NA	TRBV7-3	NA	13	TRBJ2-5	TGTGCCAGCAGCTTTTCAGGGTTGGAGACCCAGTACTTC	CASSFSGLETQYF
NA	TRBV5-6	NA	13	TRBJ2-7	TGTGCCAGCAGCTTGGAACTCTCCTACGAGCAGTACTTC	CASSLELSYEQYF
TRBD1	TRBV25-1	many	15	TRBJ1-4	TGTGCCAGCACCTCAGGGACAGCCCCAAATGAAAAACTGTTTTTT	CASTSGTAPNEKLFF
NA	TRBV19	few	13	TRBJ1-1	TGTGCCAGTAGTATTGGTGGGAACACTGAAGCTTTCTTT	CASSIGGNTEAFF
NA	TRBV18	NA	12	TRBJ1-1	TGTGCCAGCTCACCTTTCGGGGTTGAAGCTTTCTTT	CASSPFGVEAFF
NA	TRBV4-3	few	15	TRBJ1-6	TGCGCCAGCAGCCAAGATATAGGTTATAATTCACCCCTCCACTTT	CASSQDIGYNSPLHF
TRBD1	TRBV6-1	NA	15	TRBJ1-2	TGTGCCATCGCCAGCGGGACAGGGTCTGCCTATGGCTACACCTTC	CAIASGTGSAYGYTF
TRBD1	TRBV19	few	16	TRBJ1-5	TGTGCCAGTAGTATATGGCCAGGGGGCTTTAACCAGCCCCAGCATTTT	CASSIWPGGFNQPQHF
TRBD1	TRBV7-9	NA	14	TRBJ2-7	TGTGCCAGCAGCTTGGGACAGCAATCCTACGAGCAGTACTTC	CASSLGQQSYEQYF
NA	TRBV13	NA	14	TRBJ2-4	TGTGCCAGCAGCTGGAGGGGAGCCAAAAACATTCAGTACTTC	CASSWRGAKNIQYF
NA	TRBV29-1	few	11	TRBJ2-1	TGCAGCGTTGGAACTTACAATGAGCAGTTCTTC	CSVGTYNEQFF
NA	TRBV7-9	NA	14	TRBJ2-5	TGTGCCAGCAGCTTAGAAGGAAACTGGGAGACCCAGTACTTC	CASSLEGNWETQYF
TRBD1	TRBV29-1	NA	12	TRBJ1-2	TGCAGCATCCGACAGGGAAGCTATGGCTACACCTTC	CSIRQGSYGYTF
NA	TRBV15	NA	15	TRBJ1-5	TGTGCCACCAGCCCACGTGGGGGGATAGGGCAGCCCCAGCATTTT	CATSPRGGIGQPQHF
NA	TRBV9	once	12	TRBJ2-7	TGTGCCAGCAGCGGGGAGTCCTACGAGCAGTACTTC	CASSGESYEQYF
NA	TRBV4-3	NA	16	TRBJ2-1	TGCGCCAGCAGCCAAGGGGGCACTAGGGGGGCATATGAGCAGTTCTTC	CASSQGGTRGAYEQFF
NA	TRBV9	NA	14	TRBJ2-3	TGTGCCAGCAGCGAACCTAGCTGGTCGGATACGCAGTATTTT	CASSEPSWSDTQYF
TRBD2	TRBV5-1	once	14	TRBJ2-1	TGCGCCAGCAGCTTGGATTTACTAGCGGGGCAGCAGTTCTTC	CASSLDLLAGQQFF
NA	TRBV11-2	NA	14	TRBJ1-1	TGTGCCAGCAGCCCCCGGGCCCTGAACACTGAAGCTTTCTTT	CASSPRALNTEAFF
TRBD2	TRBV29-1	NA	15	TRBJ2-7	TGCAGCGTTGAATGGGCGGGGGGCTCCTCCTACGAGCAGTACTTC	CSVEWAGGSSYEQYF
TRBD2	TRBV9	NA	14	TRBJ2-7	TGTGCCAGCAGCGTAGGGACTAGCTACTACGAGCAGTACTTC	CASSVGTSYYEQYF
NA	TRBV5-1	NA	16	TRBJ2-6	TGCGCCAGCAGCTTGGCTGTGGGGGTTGGGGCCAACGTCCTGACTTTC	CASSLAVGVGANVLTF
NA	TRBV20-1	few	11	TRBJ1-2	TGCAGTGCTAGAGAGAGCTATGGCTACACCTTC	CSARESYGYTF
TRBD2	TRBV29-1	few	16	TRBJ2-1	TGCAGCGTTGAATGGGGCTTAGCGGGGGACAACAATGAGCAGTTCTTC	CSVEWGLAGDNNEQFF
NA	TRBV7-9	once	18	TRBJ2-5	TGTGCCAGCAGCTCACCCCTCGGGTTGAGCGTTAGGCGAGAGACCCAGTACTTC	CASSSPLGLSVRRETQYF
NA	TRBV6-5	NA	11	TRBJ2-2	TGTGCCAGCTCCGGGGCCAGGGAGCTGTTTTTT	CASSGARELFF
NA	TRBV6-5	few	13	TRBJ2-1	TGTGCCAGCAGTTACATAGGGAACAATGAGCAGTTCTTC	CASSYIGNNEQFF
TRBD2	TRBV4-1	NA	18	TRBJ2-4	TGCGCCAGCAGCCAAGAAGTAATAGCTAGCGGGGGTAAAAACATTCAGTACTTC	CASSQEVIASGGKNIQYF
NA	TRBV4-3	many	12	TRBJ1-6	TGCGCCAGCACAAGGGATAATTCACCCCTCCACTTT	CASTRDNSPLHF
TRBD2	TRBV13	NA	18	TRBJ2-3	TGTGCCAGCAGCTACACTAGCGGGGAGGGGATTAGCACAGATACGCAGTATTTT	CASSYTSGEGISTDTQYF
NA	TRBV29-1	few	14	TRBJ2-7	TGCAGCGTTAAACGCCGACAGCGAGCCTACGAGCAGTACTTC	CSVKRRQRAYEQYF
TRBD1	TRBV30	NA	13	TRBJ1-1	TGTGCCTGGAGTCACGACAGGGGCACTGAAGCTTTCTTT	CAWSHDRGTEAFF
NA	TRBV11-2	few	12	TRBJ2-5	TGTGCCAGCAGCTCCTACCAAGAGACCCAGTACTTC	CASSSYQETQYF
NA	TRBV29-1	NA	12	TRBJ2-5	TGCAGCGCCTACGAGGGAGAAGAGACCCAGTACTTC	CSAYEGEETQYF
NA	TRBV4-3	NA	16	TRBJ2-2	TGCGCCAGCAGCCGACGTGGGGGGTCGAACACCGGGGAGCTGTTTTTT	CASSRRGGSNTGELFF
NA	TRBV30	few	13	TRBJ1-5	TGTGCCTGGAGTCAAGGTAGCAATCAGCCCCAGCATTTT	CAWSQGSNQPQHF
NA	TRBV10-3	NA	17	TRBJ1-6	TGTGCCATCAGTGATTCCAGACAGTCCGGTATAGAATCACCCCTCCACTTT	CAISDSRQSGIESPLHF